The next 7 T cell receptor beta chains were all read from a single sample in a study of cytomegalovirus exposure and HLA in healthy donors. Primers for the PCR totalled 60 Vbeta and 13 Jbeta. Profiling relied on immunoSEQ multiplex PCR, and the TCRdb table lists in-frame clones only, not all of them. This table has over 150,000 clones, roughly three quarters appearing once. The sequenced sample was PBMCs. Receptors were obtained from a man aged 18 to 29 in good health and CMV-seropositive.

The chain is built from TRBV4-1 and TRBJ2-5, with 7 bases fitting TRBD1. This CDR3 comprises 14 residues. Trimming took 3 bases from V and 2 from J; bases not matched to a gene: 3. Per the germline V gene, CDR1 is MGHRA and CDR2 is YSYEKL. The CDR3 bases are TGCGCCAGCAGCCATCCGGGACAGCAAGAGACCCAGTACTTC. Amino acid sequence: CASSHPGQQETQYF.

The chain is built from TRBV27 and TRBJ1-2, with TRBD1 as a possible D gene (6 bases). The CDR3 is 14 residues long. V shed 6 bases and J shed 8 bases, with 19 bases lying between them. Germline V gene sequence: CDR1 MNHEY, CDR2 SMNVEV (reference sequence). The CDR3 DNA is TGTGCCAGCAGGTCGGACAGTGGGGTGTGGGGCTACACCTTC. Its translation is CASRSDSGVWGYTF.

The rearrangement links TRBV5-1 to TRBJ2-7; weak D call: TRBD2 (5 bases). Germline V gene sequence: CDR1 SGHRS, CDR2 YFSETQ. Trimming pared 0 bases from V and 6 bases from J, leaving 7 bases between. The CDR3 is 12 amino acids. CDR3 sequence (DNA): TGCGCCAGCAGCTTGGGTGAGGGCGAGCAGTACTTC. Residues: CASSLGEGEQYF.

CDR3 residues: CASSFFGGVQETQYF. As DNA, the CDR3 is TGTGCCAGCAGTTTCTTCGGGGGTGTACAAGAGACCCAGTACTTC. The V and J genes are TRBV9 and TRBJ2-5; D is possibly TRBD2 (6 bases). This CDR3 contains 15 residues. Trimming left V 5 bases short and J 2 bases short, with 16 bases between. The V gene's germline CDR1 is SGDLS and CDR2 YYNGEE.

Of note for this clone: At the DNA level, this CDR3 is encoded by other sequences in the same sample as well. The chain employs TRBV27 and TRBJ2-1; 11 nucleotides agree with TRBD2. The junction had 3 bases not matched to a gene; V was cut back by 6 bases and J by 2 bases. This CDR3 contains 15 residues. Germline CDR1 and CDR2: MNHEY and SMNVEV (reference sequence). In nucleotides, the CDR3 is TGTGCCAGCAGATTAGCGGGAGGGCCCTACAATGAGCAGTTCTTC. Amino acids: CASRLAGGPYNEQFF.

The rearrangement uses TRBV7-9 and TRBJ2-1; possibly TRBD2 for D (5 bases). Trimming left V 3 bases short and J 5 bases short, with 14 bases between. The CDR3 length is 15 residues. Germline V lookup: CDR1 SEHNR, CDR2 FQNEAQ (reference sequence). The CDR3 nucleotides are TGTGCCAGCAGCTTCCGTGAGCGGTCCCACAATGAGCAGTTCTTC. Its protein is CASSFRERSHNEQFF.

In its sample, this clone was seen once. The chain links TRBV30 to TRBJ2-1; maybe TRBD1 (6 bases). CDR3 length: 15 residues. Germline-derived CDR1 and CDR2 are GTSNPN and SVGIG (reference sequence). The V gene lost 0 bases and the J gene lost 7 bases, with 16 bases spanning the gap. The CDR3 reads CAWSVRTGNWNEQFF. Here the CDR3 DNA reads TGTGCCTGGAGTGTACGAACAGGGAACTGGAATGAGCAGTTCTTC.